This note documents a single T cell receptor beta chain sequence. No antigen is known for it. The PCR contained 60 Vbeta and 13 Jbeta primers. Authors' processing steps: There were about 80 million unique TCR beta chains by a later count, and around 10 million of them were shared. Here immunoSEQ multiplex PCR was the method, and the copy in TCRdb shows in-frame clones only, minus some. V and J calls and clone size come straight from that table; D and trimming were deduced from the DNA. In the table there are fewer than 40,000 clones, about 65% of which are singletons. J gave up 2 bases and V 6 bases, and 9 bases lay outside the gene matches. CDR3 length equals 15 residues. CDR1 and CDR2 from the germline V gene are SNHLY and FYNNEI. This specimen belongs to a study of cytomegalovirus exposure and HLA in healthy donors. Study-level information: A preliminary data release comprised tens of millions of unique TCRs obtained from HLA-typed donors. General study results and limits: There were reportedly fewer N-insertions in an Asian-associated ancestry cluster than the approximately 640-donor mean, in a later analysis. Most sequenced TCRs were rare (though some public TCRs occurred in many donors).

Sequenced input: PBMCs. This chain connects TRBV2 to TRBJ2-5, with 7 bases fitting TRBD2. This sequence originates from a man aged 50-59 years in good health and CMV-seropositive. CDR3 sequence reads: CASRHFAGEQETQYF. In nucleotides, the CDR3 is TGTGCCAGCAGGCATTTTGCGGGGGAACAAGAGACCCAGTACTTC.